These T cell receptor beta chains were read from a single sample in a study of T cells after yellow fever vaccination. TCRdb re-called the 5' RACE reads through MiXCR, storing one row per CDR3 protein. The table records hundreds of thousands of distinct CDR3 sequences, 7.5% to 9% of them present only once. The specimen was PBMCs, collected on the day of the first yellow fever vaccination. The receptor set was obtained from a man aged 18 to 30 who received the YFV17D yellow fever vaccine. Both conserved end residues are part of each CDR3. The D gene is left open where the match is weak. Size tells how often a clone was seen (once, few, many) or the class of an expanded clone, and some rows leave it out.

size,V,J,D,CDR3,DNA
few,TRBV6-1,TRBJ1-1,NA,CASSLQGLDTEAFF,TGTGCCAGCAGCCTACAGGGTTTGGACACTGAAGCTTTCTTT
NA,TRBV6-6,TRBJ1-1,NA,CASSYGSTEAFF,TGTGCCAGCAGTTACGGGAGCACTGAAGCTTTCTTT
NA,TRBV6-5,TRBJ1-1,TRBD1,CPSSYSFTGGTEAFF,TGTCCCAGCAGTTACTCCTTTACAGGGGGCACTGAAGCTTTCTTT
NA,TRBV10-3,TRBJ2-3,NA,CAISGGRSAGPDTQYF,TGTGCCATCAGTGGAGGGCGGTCGGCGGGCCCAGATACGCAGTATTTT
NA,TRBV28,TRBJ2-4,NA,CASSPPGALAKNIQYF,TGTGCCAGCAGCCCCCCAGGGGCCTTAGCCAAAAACATTCAGTACTTC
many,TRBV20-1,TRBJ2-6,NA,CSAINIGPGANVLTF,TGCAGTGCTATCAACATCGGACCTGGGGCCAACGTCCTGACTTTC
NA,TRBV7-2,TRBJ2-4,TRBD2,CASALAGGPRNIQYF,TGTGCCAGCGCTCTAGCGGGGGGCCCTAGAAACATTCAGTACTTC
few,TRBV7-2,TRBJ2-2,NA,CASRERGTGELFF,TGTGCCAGCAGGGAGAGGGGCACCGGGGAGCTGTTTTTT
few,TRBV20-1,TRBJ1-5,TRBD1,CSATGGGQDYNQPQHF,TGCAGTGCTACCGGAGGGGGCCAGGATTACAATCAGCCCCAGCATTTT
few,TRBV18,TRBJ1-4,TRBD1,CASSREGQRIEKLFF,TGTGCCAGCTCACGGGAGGGACAGAGAATTGAAAAACTGTTTTTT
few,TRBV12-3/TRBV12-4,TRBJ1-4,NA,CASSANNEKLFF,TGTGCCAGCAGTGCGAATAATGAAAAACTGTTTTTT
few,TRBV6-5,TRBJ2-5,NA,CASSYSSWPNLQETQYF,TGTGCCAGCAGTTACTCGTCGTGGCCCAACCTTCAAGAGACCCAGTACTTC
few,TRBV12-3/TRBV12-4,TRBJ2-3,NA,CASSFRVDTQYF,TGTGCCAGCAGCTTCAGGGTGGATACGCAGTATTTT
NA,TRBV21-1,TRBJ1-6,NA,CASSKARQGRYNSPLHF,TGTGCCAGCAGCAAAGCGCGCCAGGGGAGGTATAATTCACCCCTCCACTTT
many,TRBV9,TRBJ2-7,NA,CASSRGLSPSAYEQYF,TGTGCCAGCAGCCGAGGACTATCCCCAAGCGCCTACGAGCAGTACTTC
few,TRBV6-2/TRBV6-3,TRBJ2-2,NA,CASGGTPPLANTGELFF,TGTGCCAGCGGAGGGACTCCACCTCTAGCGAACACCGGGGAGCTGTTTTTT
few,TRBV5-1,TRBJ2-7,TRBD2,CASSLTGGPAGGYYEQYF,TGCGCCAGCAGCTTGACCGGAGGGCCAGCGGGGGGTTACTACGAGCAGTACTTC
NA,TRBV12-3/TRBV12-4,TRBJ1-2,NA,CASSLVWGSYGYTF,TGTGCCAGCAGTTTAGTTTGGGGAAGCTATGGCTACACCTTC
few,TRBV11-2,TRBJ2-2,NA,CASSFLGRNNTGELFF,TGTGCCAGCAGCTTCTTAGGGCGAAACAACACCGGGGAGCTGTTTTTT
few,TRBV15,TRBJ2-1,TRBD2,CATSRDVLAGYYNEQFF,TGTGCCACCAGCAGAGATGTGCTAGCGGGGTACTACAATGAGCAGTTCTTC
NA,TRBV12-3/TRBV12-4,TRBJ1-6,NA,CASSSKPGGNSPLHF,TGTGCCAGCAGTTCTAAACCGGGGGGGAATTCACCCCTCCACTTT
NA,TRBV5-8,TRBJ2-3,NA,CASSLVPDRSTDTQYF,TGTGCCAGCAGCTTGGTGCCCGACAGGAGCACAGATACGCAGTATTTT
NA,TRBV27,TRBJ2-6,NA,CASTFSGANVLTF,TGTGCCAGCACCTTCTCTGGGGCCAACGTCCTGACTTTC
few,TRBV25-1,TRBJ2-7,TRBD1,CASSDRDRLHEQYF,TGTGCCAGCAGTGATAGGGACAGGCTACACGAGCAGTACTTC
NA,TRBV3-1,TRBJ1-2,NA,CASSQTKQGSYTF,TGTGCCAGCAGCCAAACTAAACAGGGAAGCTACACCTTC
many,TRBV19,TRBJ2-1,NA,CASSLRGYEQFF,TGTGCCAGTAGTCTGAGGGGGTATGAGCAGTTCTTC
NA,TRBV27,TRBJ2-7,TRBD1,CASSLEGAQVKQYF,TGTGCCAGCTCCCTCGAGGGGGCGCAAGTCAAGCAGTACTTC
few,TRBV18,TRBJ1-6,NA,CASSPRGPTNSPLHF,TGTGCCAGCTCACCTAGGGGACCGACGAATTCACCCCTCCACTTT
NA,TRBV20-1,TRBJ1-3,NA,CSALFGDHGNTIYF,TGCAGTGCTCTATTCGGGGACCATGGAAACACCATATATTTT
NA,TRBV7-2,TRBJ2-1,NA,CASSLAGHAGAGNEQFF,TGTGCCAGCAGCTTAGCGGGGCACGCGGGGGCAGGCAATGAGCAGTTCTTC
few,TRBV6-1,TRBJ2-3,NA,CASKVASTDTQYF,TGTGCCAGCAAAGTGGCAAGCACAGATACGCAGTATTTT
NA,TRBV5-5,TRBJ1-6,NA,CASSFSSSYNSPLHF,TGTGCCAGCAGCTTCTCTAGCTCCTATAATTCACCCCTCCACTTT
NA,TRBV20-1,TRBJ2-5,TRBD2,CSAREPGGLGTQYF,TGCAGTGCTAGAGAGCCGGGGGGGCTAGGGACCCAGTACTTC
few,TRBV5-1,TRBJ2-2,NA,CASSLMALKRDTGELFF,TGCGCCAGCAGCTTAATGGCGCTAAAGCGGGACACCGGGGAGCTGTTTTTT
NA,TRBV29-1,TRBJ2-3,NA,CSAGQGSITDTQYF,TGCAGCGCGGGGCAGGGGTCAATCACAGATACGCAGTATTTT
NA,TRBV7-2,TRBJ2-5,TRBD2,CASSSAGLAGLKTQYF,TGTGCCAGCAGCTCGGCGGGATTAGCGGGGCTGAAGACCCAGTACTTC
few,TRBV9,TRBJ2-6,NA,CASSVEGWGPRSGANVLTF,TGTGCCAGCAGCGTAGAAGGCTGGGGGCCAAGGTCTGGGGCCAACGTCCTGACTTTC
NA,TRBV2,TRBJ1-6,TRBD1,CAIKGTDNSPLHF,TGTGCCATCAAAGGGACAGATAATTCACCCCTCCACTTT
many,TRBV5-1,TRBJ1-4,TRBD1,CASSFGTGGEKLFF,TGCGCCAGCAGCTTTGGGACAGGGGGTGAAAAACTGTTTTTT
few,TRBV14,TRBJ2-1,TRBD1,CASSQDRYRGTRKNEQFF,TGTGCCAGCAGCCAAGATCGCTACAGGGGAACACGAAAAAATGAGCAGTTCTTC
NA,TRBV15,TRBJ2-7,TRBD1,CATSSGQGNSYEQYF,TGTGCCACCAGTTCCGGACAGGGAAACTCCTACGAGCAGTACTTC